The 30 T cell receptor beta chains given below trace back to one sample, sequenced in a study of cytomegalovirus exposure and HLA in healthy donors. The PCR had 60 Vbeta and 13 Jbeta primers. The method was immunoSEQ multiplex PCR; TCRdb's version includes in-frame clones alone and lacks a portion of them. The table lists about 100,000 clones, 65% to 75% of them singletons. What was sequenced was PBMCs. The source of these receptors is a woman under 30 in good health and CMV-seropositive.

The gene calls are TRBV7-2 and TRBJ1-1; the D gene is possibly TRBD1 (6 bases). Trimming removed 5 bases from V and 2 bases from J, with 12 bases in between. CDR3 length: 14 residues. The germline V gene encodes CDR1 SGHTA and CDR2 FQGNSA. CDR3 amino acids: CASSPSQGNTEAFF. The CDR3 bases are TGTGCCAGCAGCCCTTCACAGGGTAACACTGAAGCTTTCTTT.

The chain recombines TRBV2 with TRBJ2-7, with D tentatively TRBD1 (5 bases). The CDR3 covers 13 residues. Deletions cut 5 bases from V and 2 bases from J, with 10 bases between. The V gene's germline CDR1 is SNHLY and CDR2 FYNNEI. This CDR3 reads CASSLRAPYEQYF. The CDR3 DNA sequence: TGTGCCAGCAGTCTCAGGGCCCCCTACGAGCAGTACTTC.

This sequence joins TRBV6-5 and TRBJ2-7; D is undetermined. The CDR3 is made up of 13 amino acids. The V end lost 5 bases, the J end lost 0 bases, and 8 bases lay between the germline ends. CDR1 and CDR2 from the germline V gene are MNHEY and SVGAGI. In nucleotides, the CDR3 is TGTGCCAGCAGTCCGCTGAGCTCCTACGAGCAGTACTTC. Amino acid sequence: CASSPLSSYEQYF.

The chain has TRBV11-3 and TRBJ2-7; a possible D gene is TRBD1 (5 bases). V was shortened by 3 bases and J by 3 bases, with 9 bases between the two germline ends. The CDR3 loop spans 13 amino acids. Germline CDR1 is SGHNT and CDR2 is YENEEA. Here the CDR3 DNA reads TGTGCCAGCAGCTTCGCCGGACACTACGAGCAGTACTTC. Its protein is CASSFAGHYEQYF.

The chain carries TRBV7-9 and TRBJ2-3; possibly TRBD1 for D (6 bases). This CDR3 comprises 16 residues. CDR1 and CDR2 from the germline V gene are SEHNR and FQNEAQ (reference sequence). Trimming removed 6 bases from V and 1 base from J, with 17 bases in between. CDR3 bases: TGTGCCAGCAGACAAATCCGGGACACCCGCACAGATACGCAGTATTTT. Its translation: CASRQIRDTRTDTQYF. Using reference TRBV7-9 and TRBJ2-3 for the parts outside the CDR3, the full variable domain is DTGVSQNPRHKITKRGQNVTFRCDPISEHNRLYWYRQTLGQGPEFLTYFQNEAQLEKSRLLSDRFSAERPKGSFSTLEIQRTEQGDSAMYLCASRQIRDTRTDTQYFGPGTRLTVL.

V is TRBV28 and J is TRBJ2-4, with D possibly TRBD1 on 8 matching bases. The CDR3 length is 15 residues. V was pared by 2 bases and J by 8 bases, with 16 bases between. The germline gives CDR1 MDHEN, CDR2 SYDVKM. DNA for the CDR3: TGTGCCAGCAGTTTAGGACAGGGAGGGGCGGACATTCAGTACTTC. Its protein product is CASSLGQGGADIQYF.

The chain links TRBV18 to TRBJ2-7; tentative D call: TRBD1 (5 bases). Per the germline V gene, CDR1 is KGHSH and CDR2 is LQKENI. Trimming pared 3 bases from V and 6 bases from J, leaving 15 bases between. CDR3 length equals 14 residues. The CDR3, as DNA: TGTGCCAGCTCACCCGACAGTCCGGGCGGCGAGCAGTACTTC. This encodes CASSPDSPGGEQYF.

This clone was counted only a few times. V gene TRBV11-3 combines with J gene TRBJ2-1, with TRBD2 matching over 8 bases. V lost 5 bases to trimming and J lost 11 bases; unmatched junction nucleotides: 17. Germline V CDR1 and CDR2: SGHNT, YENEEA. This CDR3 contains 16 residues. The CDR3 reads CASSETGTSGSNQQFF. The DNA for the CDR3 is TGTGCCAGCAGCGAGACCGGAACTAGCGGCTCTAACCAGCAGTTCTTC.

The chain employs TRBV6-4 and TRBJ2-3; D not resolved. Per germline, CDR1 MRHNA and CDR2 SNTAGT. The CDR3 covers 13 residues. Trimming left V 4 bases short and J 0 bases short, with 5 bases between. The CDR3 DNA reads as TGTGCCAGCAGTGCCCGGAGCACAGATACGCAGTATTTT. Residues: CASSARSTDTQYF.

The chain is built from TRBV18 and TRBJ2-1, with 9 bases aligning to TRBD2. Per the germline V gene, CDR1 is KGHSH and CDR2 is LQKENI. CDR3 size: 16 residues. J gave up 4 bases and V 1 base, and 5 bases lay outside the gene matches. The CDR3 sequence is CASSPQLAGLYNEQFF. The CDR3 region has the DNA TGTGCCAGCTCACCACAACTAGCGGGCCTGTACAATGAGCAGTTCTTC.

This sequence joins TRBV27 and TRBJ2-7; TRBD1 might be the D (5 bases). Trimming left V 2 bases short and J 1 base short, with 9 bases between. CDR3 length: 14 amino acids. CDR1 and CDR2 from the germline V gene are MNHEY and SMNVEV (reference sequence). CDR3 loop: CASSLNAGSYEQYF. In nucleotides, the CDR3 is TGTGCCAGCAGTTTAAACGCAGGGTCCTACGAGCAGTACTTC.

The gene calls are TRBV28 and TRBJ2-7; D remains ambiguous. V lost 5 bases and J 0 bases, leaving 8 bases between the germline ends. Looked up from germline, CDR1 is MDHEN and CDR2 is SYDVKM. The CDR3 spans 13 residues. This CDR3 is CASSARTSYEQYF. The CDR3 DNA sequence: TGTGCCAGCAGTGCTAGAACCTCCTACGAGCAGTACTTC.

This clone has a single count. The genes are TRBV7-9 and TRBJ1-5; no clear D. The CDR3 totals 13 residues. Trimming left V 3 bases short and J 2 bases short, with 5 bases between. CDR1 is SEHNR and CDR2 is FQNEAQ in the germline V gene (reference sequence). The CDR3 bases are TGTGCCAGCAGCTTCGGAGGCAATCAGCCCCAGCATTTT. The encoded protein is CASSFGGNQPQHF.

The chain carries TRBV29-1 and TRBJ2-3, with TRBD2 matching 9 bases. V lost 6 bases, J lost 8 bases, and 24 bases stayed unmatched. This CDR3 has 18 amino acids. Germline assignment: CDR1 SQVTM and CDR2 ANQGSEA. CDR3 bases: TGCAGCGTCAAAGGGCTAGCGGGAACGACGGGGCAGATTGGTACGCAGTATTTT. Amino acids: CSVKGLAGTTGQIGTQYF.

The chain joins TRBV11-1 to TRBJ2-1; TRBD2 agrees at 8 bases. The CDR3 is made up of 19 amino acids. Per germline, CDR1 SGHAT and CDR2 FQDESV (reference sequence). V trimming: 0 bases; J trimming: 10 bases; junction bases outside the gene matches: 20. CDR3 residues: CASSLALDERESPTKEQFF. DNA for the CDR3: TGTGCCAGCAGCTTAGCCCTCGACGAGCGGGAGAGCCCTACAAAGGAGCAGTTCTTC.

The rearrangement uses TRBV10-3 and TRBJ2-4; D perhaps matches TRBD2 (5 bases). The CDR3 extends over 16 amino acids. Trimming took off 5 bases at V and 0 bases at J, with 14 bases between the two ends. Germline CDR1 is ENHRY and CDR2 is SYGVKD. In nucleotides, the CDR3 is TGTGCCATCAGTAGTAGAGAGGGATTAGCCAAAAACATTCAGTACTTC. The encoded protein is CAISSREGLAKNIQYF.

V usage is TRBV7-3 and J usage is TRBJ2-7, with a tentative D call TRBD1 (5 bases). V was trimmed by 0 bases and J by 0 bases, leaving 9 bases between them. This CDR3 is 15 amino acids long. Per the germline V gene, CDR1 is SGHTA and CDR2 is FQGTGA. CDR3 sequence: CASSLTGGASYEQYF. CDR3 nucleotide sequence: TGTGCCAGCAGCTTAACAGGTGGGGCCTCCTACGAGCAGTACTTC. Full variable domain (rest looked up from reference TRBV7-3 and TRBJ2-7): GAGVSQTPSNKVTEKGKYVELRCDPISGHTALYWYRQSLGQGPEFLIYFQGTGAADDSGLPNDRFFAVRPEGSVSTLKIQRTERGDSAVYLCASSLTGGASYEQYFGPGTRLTVT.

This clone was counted between two and nine times. The chain is built from TRBV6-6 and TRBJ2-7; 9 nucleotides match TRBD2. CDR1 and CDR2 from the germline V gene are MNHNY and SVGAGI (reference sequence). The CDR3 is 15 amino acids. V gave up 5 bases and J gave up 4 bases; unmatched junction bases: 9. The CDR3 sequence is CASSPNSGSRYEQYF. CDR3 coding DNA: TGTGCCAGCAGTCCCAATAGCGGGAGTAGGTACGAGCAGTACTTC.

CDR3 nucleotides: TGTGCCAGCAGTTCAGGGGGTTTTAATGAAAAACTGTTTTTT. Its translation: CASSSGGFNEKLFF. The V gene is TRBV28, the J gene TRBJ1-4; 7 bases agree with TRBD1. Germline V gene sequence: CDR1 MDHEN, CDR2 SYDVKM. Trimming at V came to 4 bases and at J to 4 bases, leaving 3 bases not matched to a gene. The CDR3 contains 14 residues.

V usage is TRBV7-2 and J usage is TRBJ1-2; 9 bases map to TRBD1. With V trimmed by 4 bases and J by 4 bases, 4 bases remained unmatched. Germline V CDR1 and CDR2: SGHTA, FQGNSA. This CDR3 spans 14 amino acids. CDR3: CASSSGTGSYGYTF. Written as DNA, the CDR3 is TGTGCCAGCAGCTCAGGGACAGGGAGCTATGGCTACACCTTC.

This clone was recorded once. The chain carries TRBV18 and TRBJ2-4, with TRBD2 matching over 11 bases. The germline gives CDR1 KGHSH, CDR2 LQKENI. CDR3 size: 17 residues. V was pared by 0 bases and J by 14 bases, with 15 bases of the junction left unmatched. The CDR3 bases are TGTGCCAGCTCACCACCGGCCTCTAGCGGGAGGTTTTTGGCGGAGTACTTC. It is translated as CASSPPASSGRFLAEYF.

Concerning this clone: Other nucleotide sequences in the sample specify the same CDR3. V gene TRBV29-1 combines with J gene TRBJ1-1; D is uncertain. Germline lookup yields CDR1 SQVTM and CDR2 ANQGSEA. This CDR3 region has 11 residues. Trimming removed 2 bases at V and 1 base at J, with 2 bases between. The CDR3 DNA reads TGCAGCGTTGAACGGAACACTGAAGCTTTCTTT. Protein: CSVERNTEAFF.

V gene TRBV6-1 combines with J gene TRBJ2-2; the D gene is possibly TRBD2 (5 bases). V shed 7 bases and J shed 7 bases, with 7 bases lying between them. This CDR3 is 11 amino acids long. Germline CDR1 reads MNHNS; CDR2 reads SASEGT. CDR3 in DNA: TGTGCCAGCAAGAGGGTCGGGGAGCTGTTTTTT. It specifies CASKRVGELFF.

This chain joins TRBV4-1 and TRBJ2-1, with 14 positions matching TRBD2. Germline CDR1 reads MGHRA; CDR2 reads YSYEKL. The CDR3 sequence is 16 residues long. J was trimmed by 8 bases and V by 1 base; bases with no gene match: 4. CDR3 loop: CASSQGPTSGRDEQFF. CDR3 bases: TGCGCCAGCAGCCAAGGGCCGACTAGCGGGAGGGATGAGCAGTTCTTC.

Points on this clone: The junction shows a germline mismatch at one end, possibly a read error. The J gene is TRBJ2-2, the V gene TRBV7-9, with 10 positions matching TRBD2. The germline gives CDR1 SEHNR, CDR2 FQNEAQ (reference sequence). The CDR3 sequence is 17 residues long. CDR3 nucleotide sequence: TGTTCCAGCAGCTTACTCCTAGCGGGAGACAACACCGGGGAGCTGTTTTTT. It translates to CSSSLLLAGDNTGELFF.

The chain links TRBV28 to TRBJ1-1; 11 bases are shared with TRBD1. This CDR3 has 17 residues. Germline V gene lookup returns CDR1 MDHEN and CDR2 SYDVKM. J lost 3 bases, V lost 2 bases, and 8 bases had no gene match. The CDR3 loop is CASSLMEGGQGDTEAFF. The CDR3 region has the DNA TGTGCCAGCAGTTTAATGGAGGGGGGACAGGGGGACACTGAAGCTTTCTTT. Together with reference TRBV28 and TRBJ1-1, the CDR3 gives the full variable domain: DVKVTQSSRYLVKRTGEKVFLECVQDMDHENMFWYRQDPGLGLRLIYFSYDVKMKEKGDIPEGYSVSREKKERFSLILESASTNQTSMYLCASSLMEGGQGDTEAFFGQGTRLTVV.

V gene TRBV6-5 combines with J gene TRBJ2-5; a possible D gene is TRBD2 (6 bases). V lost 6 bases and J lost 1, with 15 bases in between. Germline V CDR1 and CDR2: MNHEY, SVGAGI. The CDR3 totals 15 residues. The CDR3 loop is CASSLQGTPQETQYF. CDR3 in DNA: TGTGCCAGCAGCCTCCAAGGGACTCCCCAAGAGACCCAGTACTTC.

The chain joins TRBV6-1 to TRBJ1-1, with a possible D match to TRBD1 (5 bases). CDR1 and CDR2 from the germline V gene are MNHNS and SASEGT. The V gene lost 8 bases and the J gene lost 9 bases, with 10 bases spanning the gap. The CDR3 contains 10 residues. In nucleotides, the CDR3 is TGTGCCAGCGGGGCAAAAAAAGCTTTCTTT. This translates into CASGAKKAFF.

The chain is built from TRBV2 and TRBJ2-1; D is undetermined. The CDR3 consists of 11 residues. V lost 6 bases and J 6 bases, leaving 6 bases between the germline ends. Germline CDR1 reads SNHLY; CDR2 reads FYNNEI. The CDR3 loop reads CASRTGNEQFF. CDR3 sequence (DNA): TGTGCCAGCAGGACGGGCAATGAGCAGTTCTTC.

The chain links TRBV30 to TRBJ2-7; maybe TRBD1 (6 bases). CDR1 GTSNPN and CDR2 SVGIG come from the germline V gene (reference sequence). V shed 4 bases and J shed 6 bases, with 16 bases lying between them. The CDR3 spans 13 residues. The CDR3 DNA sequence: TGTGCCTGGAACATACAGGGTTTGGGCGAGCAGTACTTC. It specifies CAWNIQGLGEQYF.